These T cell receptor beta chains were read from a single sample in a study of blood T cell repertoires in COVID-19. Assay: immunoSEQ multiplex PCR; the TCRdb copy retains only in-frame clones and omits some. This repertoire shows roughly 200,000 clones, about 77% found once; its top ten account for approximately 3%. The sequencing input was peripheral blood. The receptors originated from a woman of 80 years or more with active or convalescent COVID-19. The CDR3 runs from the conserved cysteine through the conserved F or W. The D gene is left open where the match is weak. Where a row states a size, it is once, few, many or the class of an expanded clone; other rows omit it.

j_call clone_size d_call cdr3_length v_call cdr3_aa cdr3_nt
TRBJ2-5 - TRBD1 16 TRBV24-1 CATSGTGTGAGETQYF TGTGCCACCAGTGGAACCGGGACAGGGGCGGGGGAGACCCAGTACTTC
TRBJ1-1 - - 12 TRBV28 CASRLRVAEAFF TGTGCCAGCAGGCTCAGGGTAGCTGAAGCTTTCTTT
TRBJ1-4 - - 15 TRBV4-3 CASSQPGLGDEKLFF TGCGCCAGCAGCCAACCGGGACTGGGGGATGAAAAACTGTTTTTT
TRBJ2-2 - - 14 TRBV6-5 CASSYGGVTGELFF TGTGCCAGCAGTTACGGAGGGGTGACCGGGGAGCTGTTTTTT
TRBJ1-3 - TRBD1 15 TRBV18 CASSPRGTEINTIYF TGTGCCAGCTCACCAAGGGGGACAGAGATAAACACCATATATTTT
TRBJ2-5 - TRBD1 14 TRBV28 CASSRDRPAGTQYF TGTGCCAGCAGCCGGGACAGGCCTGCGGGGACCCAGTACTTC
TRBJ2-1 - TRBD1 15 TRBV9 CASSDPGGWLGEQFF TGTGCCAGCAGCGATCCAGGGGGTTGGCTGGGTGAGCAGTTCTTC
TRBJ2-7 - - 14 TRBV5-1 CASSLLPGPYEQYF TGCGCCAGCAGCTTGCTCCCAGGTCCCTACGAGCAGTACTTC
TRBJ2-3 - - 14 TRBV5-1 CASSLVPGEDTQYF TGCGCCAGCAGCTTGGTCCCCGGGGAAGATACGCAGTATTTT
TRBJ2-7 - TRBD2 14 TRBV28 CASSGAGGLYEQYF TGTGCCAGCAGTGGGGCGGGGGGTCTCTACGAGCAGTACTTC
TRBJ1-5 - - 13 TRBV4-1 CASSLFEGQPQHF TGCGCCAGCAGCCTTTTCGAGGGTCAGCCCCAGCATTTT
TRBJ1-4 - - 14 TRBV18 CASSPRGTNEKLFF TGTGCCAGCTCACCGAGGGGGACTAATGAAAAACTGTTTTTT
TRBJ2-1 - TRBD2 17 TRBV4-3 CASSQGNLAGGPNEQFF TGCGCCAGCAGCCAAGGCAACTTGGCGGGGGGGCCTAATGAGCAGTTCTTC
TRBJ1-4 once - 16 TRBV4-2 CASSQDRSATNEKLFF TGTGCCAGCAGCCAAGATCGGTCGGCAACTAATGAAAAACTGTTTTTT
TRBJ1-1 - TRBD1 14 TRBV10-3 CAISGGQKNTEAFF TGTGCCATCAGTGGGGGACAGAAGAACACTGAAGCTTTCTTT
TRBJ2-7 once - 14 TRBV2 CASSRYSAGEEQYF TGTGCCAGCAGTCGGTACTCAGCAGGGGAAGAGCAGTACTTC
TRBJ1-2 - TRBD1 16 TRBV5-1 CASTINPQGAQVGYTF TGCGCCAGCACCATAAACCCTCAGGGGGCGCAGGTTGGCTACACCTTC
TRBJ1-2 few - 12 TRBV29-1 CSVPDLGYGYTF TGCAGCGTACCTGATCTAGGCTATGGCTACACCTTC
TRBJ2-6 - TRBD1 16 TRBV2 CASSKSGGSGANVLTF TGTGCCAGCAGTAAATCAGGGGGCTCTGGGGCCAACGTCCTGACTTTC
TRBJ1-2 - - 13 TRBV12-3/TRBV12-4 CASSPVQFYGYTF TGTGCCAGTTCCCCAGTCCAGTTCTATGGCTACACCTTC
TRBJ1-2 - - 11 TRBV28 CASLGDYGYTF TGTGCCAGCTTAGGGGATTATGGCTACACCTTC
TRBJ2-5 - TRBD1 16 TRBV20-1 CSASVAKTGPGETQYF TGCAGTGCTAGTGTAGCGAAGACAGGGCCAGGGGAGACCCAGTACTTC
TRBJ2-2 - - 16 TRBV5-1 CASSQPGGRMSGELFF TGCGCCAGCAGTCAACCCGGGGGGCGAATGTCCGGGGAGCTGTTTTTT
TRBJ1-4 - TRBD1 14 TRBV6-5 CASRERGRNEKLFF TGTGCCAGCAGGGAGAGGGGGCGCAATGAAAAACTGTTTTTT
TRBJ1-2 - TRBD1 13 TRBV6-6 CASSSTGDYGYTF TGTGCCAGCAGTTCGACAGGGGACTATGGCTACACCTTC
TRBJ1-5 - - 14 TRBV28 CASSLGGAGQPQHF TGTGCCAGCAGTTTGGGGGGGGCAGGGCAGCCCCAGCATTTT
TRBJ2-2 - TRBD1 16 TRBV4-2 CASSRTGGAGTGELFF TGTGCCAGCAGCCGAACAGGGGGCGCGGGCACCGGGGAGCTGTTTTTT
TRBJ1-1 - - 14 TRBV7-8 CASSLRVGATEAFF TGTGCCAGCAGCTTAAGGGTGGGGGCAACTGAAGCTTTCTTT
TRBJ2-3 once TRBD2 16 TRBV7-8 CASSSGLARYTDTQYF TGTGCCAGCAGCTCCGGACTAGCCCGATACACAGATACGCAGTATTTT
TRBJ1-5 - - 13 TRBV4-2 CASSQDRGQPQHF TGTGCCAGCAGCCAAGACAGGGGTCAGCCCCAGCATTTT
TRBJ2-3 - TRBD2 16 TRBV7-6 CASSPRTSGATDTQYF TGTGCCAGCAGCCCCAGGACTAGCGGGGCGACAGATACGCAGTATTTT
TRBJ1-4 - TRBD1 12 TRBV28 CASTQGGEKLFF TGTGCCAGCACCCAGGGGGGTGAAAAACTGTTTTTT
TRBJ1-5 - - 13 TRBV28 CASRGAGNQPQHF TGTGCCAGCAGGGGGGCAGGGAATCAGCCCCAGCATTTT
TRBJ1-5 - TRBD1 19 TRBV27 CASSLPKRTGIYSNQPQHF TGTGCCAGCAGTTTACCCAAACGGACAGGGATATATAGCAATCAGCCCCAACATTTT
TRBJ1-5 - - 15 TRBV19 CASSTQGLSNQPQHF TGTGCCAGTAGTACACAGGGTCTGAGCAATCAGCCCCAGCATTTT
TRBJ1-2 - TRBD1 14 TRBV9 CASNPGQGMGGYTF TGTGCCAGCAACCCGGGACAGGGAATGGGTGGCTACACCTTC
TRBJ2-2 - - 16 TRBV6-6 CASSYPAGGLTGELFF TGTGCCAGCAGTTATCCTGCCGGGGGGCTCACCGGGGAGCTGTTTTTT
TRBJ2-1 - - 12 TRBV27 CASSLNRNEQFF TGTGCCAGCAGTTTAAATCGGAATGAGCAGTTCTTC
TRBJ2-7 - TRBD2 15 TRBV9 CASSAWGGSSYEQYF TGTGCCAGCAGCGCTTGGGGAGGGAGCTCCTACGAGCAGTACTTC
TRBJ2-7 few - 15 TRBV7-2 CASSHLQDRAYEQYF TGTGCCAGCAGCCACCTACAGGACCGGGCCTACGAGCAGTACTTC
TRBJ1-1 - TRBD1 14 TRBV5-1 CASSPGGSGTEAFF TGCGCCAGCAGCCCAGGGGGCTCGGGCACTGAAGCTTTCTTT
TRBJ2-2 - - 14 TRBV7-2 CASSLGTGPGELFF TGTGCCAGCAGCTTAGGCACAGGACCAGGGGAGCTGTTTTTT
TRBJ1-1 - TRBD1 14 TRBV7-9 CASSFTTGTTEAFF TGTGCCAGCAGCTTTACGACAGGGACCACTGAAGCTTTCTTT
TRBJ2-5 - - 13 TRBV19 CATSRTVQETQYF TGTGCCACCTCCCGGACAGTCCAAGAGACCCAGTACTTC
TRBJ1-1 - - 15 TRBV28 CASSLGGEGNTEAFF TGTGCCAGCAGTTTAGGTGGGGAGGGGAACACTGAAGCTTTCTTT
TRBJ2-1 - TRBD1 14 TRBV7-2 CASSLRQGAHEQFF TGTGCCAGCAGCCTAAGACAGGGGGCCCATGAGCAGTTCTTC
TRBJ2-3 - TRBD2 15 TRBV19 CARGQRGASTDTQYF TGTGCCAGGGGGCAGCGGGGGGCTTCCACAGATACGCAGTATTTT
TRBJ1-1 - - 15 TRBV5-1 CASSPFPGVGTEAFF TGCGCCAGCAGCCCCTTCCCGGGGGTCGGCACTGAAGCTTTCTTT
TRBJ2-4 - - 13 TRBV20-1 CSASQPGLNIQYF TGCAGTGCTAGTCAGCCAGGGCTGAACATTCAGTACTTC
TRBJ1-5 - TRBD1 15 TRBV27 CASSQYTGGNQPQHF TGTGCCAGCAGCCAATATACAGGGGGCAATCAGCCCCAGCATTTT
TRBJ2-3 - - 16 TRBV18 CASSLGLTPSTDTQYF TGTGCCAGCTCACTTGGACTGACCCCGAGCACAGATACGCAGTATTTT
TRBJ2-3 - - 17 TRBV5-4 CASSLERRGHGTDTQYF TGTGCCAGCAGCTTGGAAAGGAGGGGGCACGGCACAGATACGCAGTATTTT
TRBJ2-3 many - 14 TRBV5-4 CASSFTGEADTQYF TGTGCCAGCAGCTTCACAGGGGAGGCAGATACGCAGTATTTT
TRBJ1-4 - - 13 TRBV6-5 CASKGELSEKLFF TGTGCCAGCAAAGGGGAATTGAGTGAAAAACTGTTTTTT
TRBJ1-6 - TRBD1 15 TRBV4-3 CASSQAGQGESPLHF TGCGCCAGCAGCCAAGCGGGACAGGGGGAATCACCCCTCCACTTT
TRBJ2-7 - - 12 TRBV28 CASSLRDYEQYF TGTGCCAGCAGTTTAAGAGACTACGAGCAGTACTTC
TRBJ1-1 - - 14 TRBV14 CASSQVHPNTEAFF TGTGCCAGCAGCCAAGTACATCCGAACACTGAAGCTTTCTTT